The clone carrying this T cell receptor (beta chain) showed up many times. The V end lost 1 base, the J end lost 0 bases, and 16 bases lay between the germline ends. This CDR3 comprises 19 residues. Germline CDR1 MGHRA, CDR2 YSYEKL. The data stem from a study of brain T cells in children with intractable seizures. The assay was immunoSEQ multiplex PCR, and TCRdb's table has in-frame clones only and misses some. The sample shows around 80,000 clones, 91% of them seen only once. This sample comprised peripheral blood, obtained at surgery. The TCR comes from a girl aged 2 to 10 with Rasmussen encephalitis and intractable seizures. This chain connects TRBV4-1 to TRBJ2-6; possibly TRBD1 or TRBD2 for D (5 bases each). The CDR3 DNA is TGCGCCAGCAGCCAAGTTTACGGGACCACGAACTCTGGGGCCAACGTCCTGACTTTC. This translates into CASSQVYGTTNSGANVLTF.